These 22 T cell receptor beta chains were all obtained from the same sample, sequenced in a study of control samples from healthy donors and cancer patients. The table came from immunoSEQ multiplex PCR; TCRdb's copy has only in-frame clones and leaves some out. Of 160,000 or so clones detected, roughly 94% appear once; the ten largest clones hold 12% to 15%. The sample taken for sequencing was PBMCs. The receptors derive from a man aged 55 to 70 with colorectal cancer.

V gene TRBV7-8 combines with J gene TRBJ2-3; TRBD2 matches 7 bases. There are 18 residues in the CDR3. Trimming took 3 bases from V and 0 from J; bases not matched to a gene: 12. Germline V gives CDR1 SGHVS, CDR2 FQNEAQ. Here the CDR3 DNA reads TGTGCCAGCAGCTTCGGGGACCGGGGGGACTATAGCACAGATACGCAGTATTTT. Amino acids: CASSFGDRGDYSTDTQYF.

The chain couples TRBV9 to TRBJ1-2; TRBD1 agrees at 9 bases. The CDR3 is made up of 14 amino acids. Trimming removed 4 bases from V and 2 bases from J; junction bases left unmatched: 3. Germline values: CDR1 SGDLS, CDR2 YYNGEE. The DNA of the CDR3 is TGTGCCAGCAGCCCACAGGGGGCAAACTATGGCTACACCTTC. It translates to CASSPQGANYGYTF.

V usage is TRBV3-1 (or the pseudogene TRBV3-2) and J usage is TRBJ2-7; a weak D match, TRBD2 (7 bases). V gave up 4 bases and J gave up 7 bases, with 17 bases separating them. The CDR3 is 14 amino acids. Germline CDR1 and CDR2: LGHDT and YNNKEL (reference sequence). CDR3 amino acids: CASSLGTPGGEQYF. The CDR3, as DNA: TGTGCCAGCAGCCTGGGGACACCCGGGGGGGAGCAGTACTTC.

CDR3 DNA sequence: TGTGCCAGCATCCTTAAAGGACAGGGAAGACAGCCCCAGCATTTT. Translation gives CASILKGQGRQPQHF. This chain links TRBV27 with TRBJ1-5, with 8 bases that match TRBD1. The V segment lost 7 bases and the J segment 7 bases; nucleotides outside the gene matches: 12. Germline loops: CDR1 MNHEY, CDR2 SMNVEV (reference sequence). The CDR3 totals 15 residues.

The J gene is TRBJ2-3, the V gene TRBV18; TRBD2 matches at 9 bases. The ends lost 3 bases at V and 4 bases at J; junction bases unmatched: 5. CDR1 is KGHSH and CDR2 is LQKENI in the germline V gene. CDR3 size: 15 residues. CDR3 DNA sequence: TGTGCCAGCTCACCGTGGCGGGGGGGCCCAGATACGCAGTATTTT. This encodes CASSPWRGGPDTQYF.

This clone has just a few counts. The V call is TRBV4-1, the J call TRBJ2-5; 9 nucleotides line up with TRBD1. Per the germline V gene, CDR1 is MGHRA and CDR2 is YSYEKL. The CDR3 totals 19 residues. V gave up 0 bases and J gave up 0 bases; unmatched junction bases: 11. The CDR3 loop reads CASSQDVPGQGLYQETQYF. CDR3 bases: TGCGCCAGCAGCCAAGATGTCCCGGGACAGGGCCTTTACCAAGAGACCCAGTACTTC.

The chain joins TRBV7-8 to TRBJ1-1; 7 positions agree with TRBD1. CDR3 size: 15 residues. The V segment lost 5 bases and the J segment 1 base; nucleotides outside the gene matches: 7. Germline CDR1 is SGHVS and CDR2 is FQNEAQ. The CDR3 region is CASSHRDRANTEAFF. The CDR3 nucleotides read TGTGCCAGCAGCCACCGGGACAGAGCGAACACTGAAGCTTTCTTT.

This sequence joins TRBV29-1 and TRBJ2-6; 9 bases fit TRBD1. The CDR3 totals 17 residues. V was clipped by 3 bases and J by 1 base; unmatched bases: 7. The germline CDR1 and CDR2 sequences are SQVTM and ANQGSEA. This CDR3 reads CSVEGTGMTSGANVLTF. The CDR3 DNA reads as TGCAGCGTTGAGGGGACAGGGATGACATCTGGGGCCAACGTCCTGACTTTC.

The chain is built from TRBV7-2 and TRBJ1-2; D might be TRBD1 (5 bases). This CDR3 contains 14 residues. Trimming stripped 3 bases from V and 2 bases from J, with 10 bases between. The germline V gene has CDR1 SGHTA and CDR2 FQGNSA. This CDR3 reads CASSLGPRNYGYTF. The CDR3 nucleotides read TGTGCCAGCAGCTTGGGACCGAGAAACTATGGCTACACCTTC.

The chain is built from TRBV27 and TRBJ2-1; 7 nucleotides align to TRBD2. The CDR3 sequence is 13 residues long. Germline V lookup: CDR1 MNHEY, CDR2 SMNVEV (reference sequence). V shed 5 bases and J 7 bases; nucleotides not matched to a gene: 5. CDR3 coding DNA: TGTGCCAGCAGTCCGGGACTATCTAATGAGCAGTTCTTC. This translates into CASSPGLSNEQFF.

The CDR3 DNA reads as TGTGCCAGCACCCGAGGGGAGGGTGTCAAGGGTAATCAGCCCCAGCATTTT. It encodes CASTRGEGVKGNQPQHF. The chain uses TRBV7-9 and TRBJ1-5, with D possibly TRBD1 on 5 matching bases. Trimming took off 7 bases at V and 4 bases at J, with 23 bases between the two ends. Germline V gene lookup returns CDR1 SEHNR and CDR2 FQNEAQ (reference sequence). The CDR3 is 17 amino acids.

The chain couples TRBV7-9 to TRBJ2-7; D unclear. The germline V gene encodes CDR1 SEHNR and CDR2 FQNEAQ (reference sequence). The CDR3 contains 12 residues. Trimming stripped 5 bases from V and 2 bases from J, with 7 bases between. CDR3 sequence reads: CASSPPAYEQYF. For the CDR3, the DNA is TGTGCCAGCAGCCCCCCGGCCTACGAGCAGTACTTC.

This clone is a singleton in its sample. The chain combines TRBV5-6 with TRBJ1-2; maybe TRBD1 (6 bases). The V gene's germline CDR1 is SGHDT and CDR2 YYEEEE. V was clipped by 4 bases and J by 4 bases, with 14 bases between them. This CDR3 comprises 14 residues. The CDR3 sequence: CASSPGTGPYGYTF. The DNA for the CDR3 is TGTGCCAGCAGCCCTGGAACAGGGCCCTATGGCTACACCTTC. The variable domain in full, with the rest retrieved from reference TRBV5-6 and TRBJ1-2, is DAGVTQSPTHLIKTRGQQVTLRCSPKSGHDTVSWYQQALGQGPQFIFQYYEEEERQRGNFPDRFSGHQFPNYSSELNVNALLLGDSALYLCASSPGTGPYGYTFGSGTRLTVV.

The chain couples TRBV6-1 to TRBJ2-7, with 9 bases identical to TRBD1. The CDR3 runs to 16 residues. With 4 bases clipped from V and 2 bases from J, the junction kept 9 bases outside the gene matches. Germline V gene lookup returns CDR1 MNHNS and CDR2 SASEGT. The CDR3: CASSAPQGARTYEQYF. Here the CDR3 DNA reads TGTGCCAGCAGTGCACCACAGGGGGCAAGGACCTACGAGCAGTACTTC.

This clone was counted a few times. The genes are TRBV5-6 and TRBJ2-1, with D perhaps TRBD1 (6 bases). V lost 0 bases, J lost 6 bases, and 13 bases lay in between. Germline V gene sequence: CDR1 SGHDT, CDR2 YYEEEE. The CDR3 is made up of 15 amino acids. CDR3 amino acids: CASSLVQGRRNEQFF. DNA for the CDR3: TGTGCCAGCAGCTTGGTTCAGGGGCGTCGCAATGAGCAGTTCTTC.

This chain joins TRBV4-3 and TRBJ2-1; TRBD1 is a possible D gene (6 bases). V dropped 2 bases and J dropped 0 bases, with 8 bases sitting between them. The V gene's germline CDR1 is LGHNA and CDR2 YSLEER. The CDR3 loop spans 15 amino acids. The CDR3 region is CASSQTGSSYNEQFF. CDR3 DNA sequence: TGCGCCAGCAGCCAAACAGGGAGCTCCTACAATGAGCAGTTCTTC.

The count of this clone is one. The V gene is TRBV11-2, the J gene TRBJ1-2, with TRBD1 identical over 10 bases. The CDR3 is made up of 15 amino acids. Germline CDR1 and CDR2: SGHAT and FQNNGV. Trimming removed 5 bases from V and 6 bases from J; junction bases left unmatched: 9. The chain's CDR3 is CASSRRRGTGDGYTF. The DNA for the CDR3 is TGTGCCAGCAGCCGAAGGAGGGGGACAGGGGATGGCTACACCTTC.

The DNA of the CDR3 is TGTGCCAGCCGGGAGGGGGCCATGAAAGATACGCAGTATTTT. Translation: CASREGAMKDTQYF. The rearrangement uses TRBV19 and TRBJ2-3, with D possibly matching TRBD2 (8 bases). V was shortened by 9 bases and J by 5 bases, with 18 bases between the two germline ends. Germline CDR1 and CDR2: LNHDA and SQIVND (reference sequence). CDR3 length: 14 amino acids.

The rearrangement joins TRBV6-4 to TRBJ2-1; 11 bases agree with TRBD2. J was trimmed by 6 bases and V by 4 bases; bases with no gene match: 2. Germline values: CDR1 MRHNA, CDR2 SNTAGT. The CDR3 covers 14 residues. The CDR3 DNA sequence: TGTGCCAGCAGTGTTCTAGCGGGGGGCAATGAGCAGTTCTTC. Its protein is CASSVLAGGNEQFF.

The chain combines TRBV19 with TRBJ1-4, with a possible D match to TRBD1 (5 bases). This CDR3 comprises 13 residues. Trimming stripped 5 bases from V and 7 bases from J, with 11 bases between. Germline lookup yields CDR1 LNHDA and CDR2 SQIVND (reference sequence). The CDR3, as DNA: TGTGCCAGTAGTCCCAGGGAGGGTGAAAAACTGTTTTTT. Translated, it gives CASSPREGEKLFF.

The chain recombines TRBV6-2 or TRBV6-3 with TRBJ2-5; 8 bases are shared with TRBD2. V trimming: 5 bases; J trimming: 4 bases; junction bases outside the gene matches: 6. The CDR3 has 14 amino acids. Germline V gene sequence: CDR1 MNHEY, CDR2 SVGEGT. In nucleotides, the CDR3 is TGTGCCAGCAGTGTCGGGGGGGCGGGAGAGACCCAGTACTTC. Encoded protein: CASSVGGAGETQYF.

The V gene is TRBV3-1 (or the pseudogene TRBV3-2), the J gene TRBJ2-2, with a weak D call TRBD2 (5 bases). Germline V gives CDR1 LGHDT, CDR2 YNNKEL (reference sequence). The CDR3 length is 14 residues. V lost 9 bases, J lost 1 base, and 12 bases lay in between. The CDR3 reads CASWAGGNTGELFF. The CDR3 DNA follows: TGTGCCAGTTGGGCGGGCGGGAACACCGGGGAGCTGTTTTTT.